This T cell receptor beta chain was retrieved from a study of blood T cell repertoires in COVID-19. The assay was immunoSEQ multiplex PCR, and TCRdb's table has in-frame clones only and misses some. The table records a few hundred thousand clones, 85% to 90% of them present only once. The CDR3 consists of 13 residues. The V gene lost 9 bases and the J gene lost 1 base, with 9 bases spanning the gap. Germline CDR1 is MNHEY and CDR2 is SVGAGI. V gene TRBV6-5 combines with J gene TRBJ2-2; D may be TRBD2 (6 bases). This receptor was taken from a man aged 50-59 years with acute or convalescent COVID-19. Sequencing was performed on peripheral blood. This CDR3 is CASPGLNTGELFF. The CDR3 bases are TGTGCCAGTCCGGGACTGAACACCGGGGAGCTGTTTTTT.